The 13 T cell receptor beta chains listed next were all sequenced from one sample in a study of blood T cell repertoires in COVID-19. Some clones are missing from TCRdb's copy, which holds only in-frame ones; the method was immunoSEQ multiplex PCR. The data hold about 320,000 clones, with 75% to 90% observed a single time. The sequenced material came from PBMCs or T cells enriched from blood (not recorded which). The receptors shown here come from a woman younger than 45 who had been exposed to COVID-19.

The chain joins TRBV6-4 to TRBJ1-1; 10 nucleotides match TRBD1. CDR1 and CDR2 (germline): MRHNA, SNTAGT. V was clipped by 6 bases and J by 0 bases; unmatched bases: 10. CDR3 length: 17 residues. CDR3: CASSMGQGILMNTEAFF. The CDR3 nucleotides are TGTGCCAGCAGCATGGGACAGGGGATTCTAATGAACACTGAAGCTTTCTTT.

The chain joins TRBV5-1 to TRBJ2-5, with 8 bases matching TRBD2. The V gene end was trimmed by 1 base and the J gene end by 3 bases; junction bases not matched to a gene: 2. The CDR3 has 14 amino acids. Germline CDR1 reads SGHRS; CDR2 reads YFSETQ. As DNA, the CDR3 is TGCGCCAGCAGCTTGATTAGCGGGAAAGAGACCCAGTACTTC. It is translated as CASSLISGKETQYF.

The genes are TRBV4-2 and TRBJ2-2; 8 bases line up with TRBD1. CDR3 length equals 15 residues. V lost 0 bases to trimming and J lost 8 bases; unmatched junction nucleotides: 5. Germline CDR1 LGHNA, CDR2 YNFKEQ. The CDR3 loop reads CASSQEQGGQGELFF. The CDR3 coding sequence is TGTGCCAGCAGCCAAGAACAGGGGGGCCAAGGGGAGCTGTTTTTT.

This clone was recorded once. V gene TRBV15 combines with J gene TRBJ1-6; 7 nucleotides match TRBD1. The ends lost 5 bases at V and 7 bases at J; junction bases unmatched: 2. Germline lookup yields CDR1 LNHNV and CDR2 YYDKDF (reference sequence). This CDR3 region has 13 residues. The CDR3 region is CATSDRENSPLHF. The CDR3 bases are TGTGCCACCAGCGACAGGGAGAATTCACCCCTCCACTTT.

This chain uses TRBV2 with TRBJ2-3; D is undetermined. Trimming left V 10 bases short and J 2 bases short, with 19 bases between. The CDR3 contains 15 residues. Germline lookup yields CDR1 SNHLY and CDR2 FYNNEI. As DNA, the CDR3 is TGTGCCACCGGCGGTGGCGCCTATAACACAGATACGCAGTATTTT. Translation: CATGGGAYNTDTQYF.

The J gene is TRBJ1-6, the V gene TRBV30; 7 bases match TRBD1. V lost 0 bases and J lost 5; bases outside the gene matches: 4. CDR1 GTSNPN and CDR2 SVGIG come from the germline V gene (reference sequence). The CDR3 totals 15 residues. The CDR3 reads CAWSVRDRDNSPLHF. The CDR3, as DNA: TGTGCCTGGAGTGTACGGGACAGAGATAATTCACCCCTCCACTTT.

The V gene is TRBV9, the J gene TRBJ2-7, with a possible D match to TRBD2 (6 bases). Trimming stripped 4 bases from V and 3 bases from J, with 17 bases between. Germline loops: CDR1 SGDLS, CDR2 YYNGEE. The CDR3 is 15 amino acids. As DNA, the CDR3 is TGTGCCAGCAGCCCCCAAGAGGGTAGCGGCTACGAGCAGTACTTC. Translation gives CASSPQEGSGYEQYF.

The rearrangement links TRBV18 to TRBJ1-5; possible D gene TRBD1, 5 bases. CDR1 and CDR2 (germline): KGHSH, LQKENI. Trimming removed 2 bases at V and 0 bases at J, with 5 bases between. There are 14 residues in the CDR3. DNA for the CDR3: TGTGCCAGCTCACCAGGGGCTAGCAATCAGCCCCAGCATTTT. Its protein is CASSPGASNQPQHF.

This chain uses TRBV15 with TRBJ2-7, with 14 bases identical to TRBD2. The germline V gene has CDR1 LNHNV and CDR2 YYDKDF (reference sequence). The J segment lost 0 bases and the V segment lost 1 base, leaving 11 bases of the junction unmatched. The CDR3 runs to 20 residues. CDR3 amino acids: CATSRGFWTSGRSFSYEQYF. CDR3 nucleotides: TGTGCCACCAGCAGAGGGTTTTGGACTAGCGGGAGGTCTTTCTCCTACGAGCAGTACTTC. Supplemented by reference TRBV15 and TRBJ2-7, the full variable domain reads DAMVIQNPRYQVTQFGKPVTLSCSQTLNHNVMYWYQQKSSQAPKLLFHYYDKDFNNEADTPDNFQSRRPNTSFCFLDIRSPGLGDTAMYLCATSRGFWTSGRSFSYEQYFGPGTRLTVT.

The chain combines TRBV5-4 with TRBJ1-4; possibly TRBD1 for D (5 bases). Per germline, CDR1 SGHNT and CDR2 YYREEE (reference sequence). V lost 0 bases, J lost 8 bases, and 14 bases lay in between. This CDR3 spans 15 amino acids. CDR3 region: CASSLAGRRGEKLFF. CDR3 sequence (DNA): TGTGCCAGCAGCTTGGCGGGACGCCGGGGGGAAAAACTGTTTTTT.

For this clone: A read error may account for a junction end that differs from germline. The chain carries TRBV10-3 and TRBJ2-4, with 8 bases matching TRBD2. The CDR3 has 13 amino acids. Germline CDR1 ENHRY, CDR2 SYGVKD. The CDR3 sequence: CAIRSAGEVIQYF. Here the CDR3 DNA reads TGTGCCATCAGATCAGCGGGGGAAGTCATTCAGTACTTT.

The rearrangement uses TRBV18 and TRBJ2-7; 8 bases align to TRBD1. CDR3 size: 15 residues. Per germline, CDR1 KGHSH and CDR2 LQKENI. With V trimmed by 3 bases and J by 5 bases, 9 bases remained unmatched. CDR3 bases: TGTGCCAGCTCACCCCGGGGACAGGTCGGGCACGAGCAGTACTTC. This encodes CASSPRGQVGHEQYF.

This chain connects TRBV5-4 to TRBJ1-1; 7 bases are a match to TRBD1. CDR1 and CDR2 (germline): SGHNT, YYREEE (reference sequence). The CDR3 loop spans 14 amino acids. The ends lost 4 bases at V and 2 bases at J; junction bases unmatched: 5. CDR3 in amino acids: CASSMGQPNTEAFF. In nucleotides, the CDR3 is TGTGCCAGCAGCATGGGACAGCCAAACACTGAAGCTTTCTTT. Looking up the rest from reference TRBV5-4 and TRBJ1-1 gives the full variable domain: ETGVTQSPTHLIKTRGQQVTLRCSSQSGHNTVSWYQQALGQGPQFIFQYYREEENGRGNFPPRFSGLQFPNYSSELNVNALELDDSALYLCASSMGQPNTEAFFGQGTRLTVV.